A single sample gave rise to the 18 T cell receptor beta chains below, sequenced in a study of cytomegalovirus exposure and HLA in healthy donors. A multiplex PCR was run with 60 Vbeta primers and 13 Jbeta primers. The data were produced by immunoSEQ multiplex PCR, yet TCRdb's version contains in-frame clones alone and is incomplete. Here the sample spans tens of thousands of clones, over 75% being singletons. Sequences were obtained from PBMCs. Receptors originate from a man aged 30 to 39 in good health and CMV-seronegative.

J is TRBJ2-3 and V is TRBV5-1; D not resolved. The germline V gene encodes CDR1 SGHRS and CDR2 YFSETQ. The CDR3 sequence is 13 residues long. V was trimmed by 0 bases and J by 4 bases, leaving 6 bases between them. The CDR3 reads CASSLGLPDTQYF. The CDR3 region has the DNA TGCGCCAGCAGCTTGGGGCTGCCAGATACGCAGTATTTT.

The J gene is TRBJ1-1, the V gene TRBV5-1; D unresolved. V was cut by 0 bases and J by 5 bases, with 14 bases left in between. The CDR3 sequence is 15 residues long. The germline V gene has CDR1 SGHRS and CDR2 YFSETQ. The CDR3 DNA follows: TGCGCCAGCAGCTTGGGCGCTGGAGGGAGGACTGAAGCTTTCTTT. This codes for CASSLGAGGRTEAFF.

The chain uses TRBV5-1 and TRBJ1-3; D remains ambiguous. CDR1 is SGHRS and CDR2 is YFSETQ in the germline V gene. This CDR3 has 16 amino acids. V lost 2 bases to trimming and J lost 0 bases, with 12 bases between them. Written as DNA, the CDR3 is TGCGCCAGCAGCTTTGGTTCGAGCCTCTCTGGAAACACCATATATTTT. Encoded protein: CASSFGSSLSGNTIYF.

The chain has TRBV28 and TRBJ1-4; 7 bases align to TRBD1. This CDR3 region has 16 residues. Unmatched junction bases numbered 8, after V lost 3 bases and J lost 4 bases. CDR1 is MDHEN, CDR2 SYDVKM, per germline. DNA of the CDR3: TGTGCCAGCAGTTTTCCGTACGGGACAGATAATGAAAAACTGTTTTTT. Protein sequence: CASSFPYGTDNEKLFF.

The rearrangement links TRBV7-9 to TRBJ1-3; TRBD1 might be the D (6 bases). The CDR3 consists of 16 residues. V shed 3 bases and J shed 1 base, with 13 bases lying between them. Germline V gene data show CDR1 as SEHNR and CDR2 as FQNEAQ (reference sequence). The CDR3 sequence is CASSFLKGGSGNTIYF. The CDR3 region has the DNA TGTGCCAGCAGCTTTCTCAAGGGGGGGTCTGGAAACACCATATATTTT.

This clone turned up a few times. The chain's CDR3 is CASSLLAGETQYF. CDR3 nucleotide sequence: TGTGCCAGCAGTTTACTAGCCGGAGAGACCCAGTACTTC. The chain is built from TRBV27 and TRBJ2-5, with D possibly TRBD2 on 5 matching bases. CDR1 and CDR2 (germline): MNHEY, SMNVEV (reference sequence). This CDR3 is built from 13 residues. The V gene lost 2 bases and the J gene lost 4 bases, with 8 bases spanning the gap.

This clone was counted between two and nine times. V and J are TRBV6-6 and TRBJ1-2; D is uncertain. Germline assignment: CDR1 MNHNY and CDR2 SVGAGI (reference sequence). The V end was cut by 5 bases, the J end by 4 bases, with 17 bases between. The CDR3 runs to 15 residues. CDR3 bases: TGTGCCAGCAGTCCCGACGGAGGACTCCTCTATGGCTACACCTTC. Its translation: CASSPDGGLLYGYTF.

This clone showed up just a few times. Here the CDR3 reads CAWRRGGYTF. CDR3 DNA sequence: TGTGCCTGGAGAAGGGGTGGCTACACCTTC. V gene TRBV30 combines with J gene TRBJ1-2, with D possibly TRBD1 on 5 matching bases. The CDR3 totals 10 residues. V was trimmed by 3 bases and J by 7 bases, leaving 6 bases between them. Germline values: CDR1 GTSNPN, CDR2 SVGIG (reference sequence).

The gene calls are TRBV10-1 and TRBJ2-3; 8 bases map to TRBD2. V dropped 7 bases and J dropped 6; count of bases not matched to a gene: 9. This CDR3 contains 14 residues. Per the germline V gene, CDR1 is WNHNN and CDR2 is SYGVQD (reference sequence). CDR3 loop: CASMSTSGGDTQYF. CDR3 nucleotides: TGCGCCAGCATGTCCACTAGCGGTGGGGATACGCAGTATTTT.

V gene TRBV5-4 combines with J gene TRBJ1-2, with D tentatively TRBD1 (6 bases). The CDR3 is 15 residues long. With 3 bases removed from V and 4 bases from J, the gap between germline ends came to 16 bases. CDR1 and CDR2 from the germline V gene are SGHNT and YYREEE (reference sequence). The CDR3: CASSSTLTGIYGYTF. In DNA form, the CDR3 reads TGTGCCAGCAGCTCTACCCTAACAGGGATCTATGGCTACACCTTC.

This clone was observed a handful of times. This chain links TRBV5-1 with TRBJ2-7; 12 bases are a match to TRBD2. The CDR3 length is 15 residues. V shed 3 bases, J shed 9 bases, and the junction held 10 bases outside the gene matches. Per the germline V gene, CDR1 is SGHRS and CDR2 is YFSETQ. CDR3 in DNA: TGCGCCAGCAGCTCCTCCGGGACTAGCGGGCCGCCGCAGTACTTC. It translates to CASSSSGTSGPPQYF.

The rearrangement joins TRBV30 to TRBJ1-1, with 7 bases identical to TRBD1. Germline values: CDR1 GTSNPN, CDR2 SVGIG (reference sequence). The CDR3 length is 15 residues. V lost 0 bases to trimming and J lost 9 bases; unmatched junction nucleotides: 13. The CDR3 reads CAWSVGGQTNLKAFF. For the CDR3, the DNA is TGTGCCTGGAGTGTGGGGGGACAGACTAATTTGAAAGCTTTCTTT.

On this clone itself: This same CDR3 is encoded by further DNA sequences in the sample. The chain couples TRBV7-6 to TRBJ2-4; TRBD2 might be the D (6 bases). Between the trimmed V and J ends, which lost 1 base and 1 base, there was a span of 17 bases. The CDR3 covers 18 residues. Per the germline V gene, CDR1 is SGHVS and CDR2 is FNYEAQ. For the CDR3, the DNA is TGTGCCAGCAGCTTAGGGGGACGGGCGGGGCTGGCCAAAAACATTCAGTACTTC. The encoded protein is CASSLGGRAGLAKNIQYF.

This CDR3 reads CASSLGPPTWAQHF. DNA for the CDR3: TGTGCCAGCAGTTTGGGCCCCCCCACATGGGCCCAGCATTTT. The V gene is TRBV27, the J gene TRBJ1-5; D gene unclear. Trimming pared 3 bases from V and 11 bases from J, leaving 17 bases between. CDR3 length: 14 amino acids. CDR1 MNHEY and CDR2 SMNVEV come from the germline V gene (reference sequence).

This chain joins TRBV15 and TRBJ2-7, with D maybe TRBD1 (6 bases). Germline loops: CDR1 LNHNV, CDR2 YYDKDF (reference sequence). Trimming cost V 0 bases and J 5 bases, with 14 bases left between them. The CDR3 is made up of 15 amino acids. CDR3 in amino acids: CATSRDTGRGDEQYF. The CDR3 region has the DNA TGTGCCACCAGCAGAGATACAGGCAGGGGCGACGAGCAGTACTTC.

J is TRBJ2-6 and V is TRBV5-4; 10 nucleotides match TRBD1. With V trimmed by 6 bases and J by 2 bases, 2 bases remained unmatched. Germline V gene sequence: CDR1 SGHNT, CDR2 YYREEE (reference sequence). The CDR3 sequence is 15 residues long. In DNA, the CDR3 is TGTGCCAGCATGGGGACAGGGGCTGGGGCCAACGTCCTGACTTTC. Translation: CASMGTGAGANVLTF.

This clone was picked up a small number of times. The chain has TRBV6-6 and TRBJ1-2; D is unresolved. The CDR3 sequence is 14 residues long. Germline-derived CDR1 and CDR2 are MNHNY and SVGAGI (reference sequence). V was trimmed by 5 bases and J by 3 bases, leaving 13 bases between them. Here the CDR3 DNA reads TGTGCCAGCAGTCAGACTGGTCCAGACTATGGCTACACCTTC. This codes for CASSQTGPDYGYTF.

The gene calls are TRBV2 and TRBJ1-1; TRBD1 is a possible D gene (5 bases). In germline, CDR1 is SNHLY, CDR2 FYNNEI. The germline V and J ends were trimmed by 6 bases and 11 bases, with 13 bases remaining between them. This CDR3 is built from 11 residues. The CDR3 bases are TGTGCCAGCAGGACGGCGAAGGGGGCTTTCTTT. It specifies CASRTAKGAFF. Drawing the rest from reference TRBV2 and TRBJ1-1, the complete variable domain is EPEVTQTPSHQVTQMGQEVILRCVPISNHLYFYWYRQILGQKVEFLVSFYNNEISEKSEIFDDQFSVERPDGSNFTLKIRSTKLEDSAMYFCASRTAKGAFFGQGTRLTVV.